This T cell receptor (beta chain) was found in a study of T cell repertoires in cytomegalovirus infection. Study-level information: In public TCR beta signatures, there were indications of both CMV infection and matching HLA type. Findings and caveats of the study: HLA-C-restricted TCR beta clonotypes specific for CMV led the ex vivo response. Pooled public TCR beta family frequency picked out CMV carriers with the relevant HLA.

On this clonotype itself: Antigen: not known.

TCRdb reprocessed the reads with MiXCR, giving one entry per CDR3 protein. This table has around 310,000 distinct CDR3 sequences, about 17% appearing once. Sequencing used PBMCs. This clonotype was obtained from a human donor in good health (CMV status not recorded). Some clones in this sample may be carry-over from other donors' samples.

CDR3: CSARVGQGHGYTF. The CDR3 DNA sequence: TGCAGTGCTAGAGTGGGACAGGGACACGGCTACACCTTC. V and J are TRBV20-1 and TRBJ1-2; TRBD1 aligns across 9 bases. Germline loops: CDR1 DFQATT, CDR2 SNEGSKA (reference sequence). V lost 1 base and J lost 8; bases outside the gene matches: 5. The CDR3 loop spans 13 amino acids.